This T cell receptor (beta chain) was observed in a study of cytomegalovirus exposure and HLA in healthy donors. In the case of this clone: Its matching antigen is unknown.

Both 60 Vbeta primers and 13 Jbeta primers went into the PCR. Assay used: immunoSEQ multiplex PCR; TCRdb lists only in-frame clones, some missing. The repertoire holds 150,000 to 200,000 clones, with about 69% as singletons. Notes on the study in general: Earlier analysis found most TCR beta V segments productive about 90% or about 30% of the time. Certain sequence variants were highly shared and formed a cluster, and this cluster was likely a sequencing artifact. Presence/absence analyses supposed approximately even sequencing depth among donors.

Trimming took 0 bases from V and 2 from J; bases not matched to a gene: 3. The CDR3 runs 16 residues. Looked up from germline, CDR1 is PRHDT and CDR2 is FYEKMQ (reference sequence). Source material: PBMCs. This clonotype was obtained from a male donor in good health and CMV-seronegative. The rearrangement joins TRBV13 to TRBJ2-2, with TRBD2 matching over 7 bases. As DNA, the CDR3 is TGTGCCAGCAGCTTAGGGACTAGCTTAAACACCGGGGAGCTGTTTTTT. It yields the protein CASSLGTSLNTGELFF.